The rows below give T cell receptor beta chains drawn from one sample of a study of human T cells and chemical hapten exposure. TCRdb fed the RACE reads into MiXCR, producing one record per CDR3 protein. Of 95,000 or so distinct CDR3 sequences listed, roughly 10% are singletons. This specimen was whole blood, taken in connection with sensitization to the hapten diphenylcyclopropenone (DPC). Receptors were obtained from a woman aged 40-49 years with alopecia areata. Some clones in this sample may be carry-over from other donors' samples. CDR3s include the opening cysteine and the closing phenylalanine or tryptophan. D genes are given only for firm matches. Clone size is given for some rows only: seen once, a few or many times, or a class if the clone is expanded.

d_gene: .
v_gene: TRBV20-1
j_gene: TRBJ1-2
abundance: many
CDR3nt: TGCAGTGCTAGAGATAGAGGAAAGTTTGGAAGCTATGGCTACACCTTC
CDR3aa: CSARDRGKFGSYGYTF

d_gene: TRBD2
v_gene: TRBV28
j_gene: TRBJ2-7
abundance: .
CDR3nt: TGTGCCAGCACCCTCGGGACTATCTCCTACGAGCAGTACTTC
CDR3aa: CASTLGTISYEQYF

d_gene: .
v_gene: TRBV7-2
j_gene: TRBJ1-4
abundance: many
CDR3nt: TGTGCCAGCAGCTTAAAAGAGGCAACTAATGAAAAACTGTTTTTT
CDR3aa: CASSLKEATNEKLFF

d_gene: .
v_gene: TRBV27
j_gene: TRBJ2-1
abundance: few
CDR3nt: TGTGCCAGCAGCCCTAGGGGCAGTGAGCAGTTCTTC
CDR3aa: CASSPRGSEQFF

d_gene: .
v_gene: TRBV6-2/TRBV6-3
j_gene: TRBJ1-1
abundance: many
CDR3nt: TGTGCCAGCAGCCAGGGCACTGAAGCTTTCTTT
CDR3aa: CASSQGTEAFF

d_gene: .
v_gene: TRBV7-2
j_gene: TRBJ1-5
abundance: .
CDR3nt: TGTGCCAGCAGCAACACACAGGGCCGCAATCAGCCCCAGCATTTT
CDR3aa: CASSNTQGRNQPQHF

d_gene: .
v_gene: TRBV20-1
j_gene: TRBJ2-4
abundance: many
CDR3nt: TGCAGTGCTAGAGACCCCGGGCCCCGGCGGGACATTCAGTACTTC
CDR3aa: CSARDPGPRRDIQYF

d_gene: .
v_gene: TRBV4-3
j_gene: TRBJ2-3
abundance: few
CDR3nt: TGCGCCAGCAGCCAAGATTCGATCGGGGATACGCAGTATTTT
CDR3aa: CASSQDSIGDTQYF

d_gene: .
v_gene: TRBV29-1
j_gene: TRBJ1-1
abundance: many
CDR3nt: TGCAGCGTTGAAGTCCAACTGAACACTGAAGCTTTCTTT
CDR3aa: CSVEVQLNTEAFF

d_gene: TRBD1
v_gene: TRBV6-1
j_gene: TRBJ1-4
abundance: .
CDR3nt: TGTGCCAGCAGCTTAACAGGGGGCGGCGGTGAAAAACTGTTTTTT
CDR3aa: CASSLTGGGGEKLFF